One and the same sample provided the 17 T cell receptor delta chains below, sequenced in a study of γδ T cells in repeated Plasmodium falciparum infection. TCRdb fed the multiplex PCR reads to CATT. The profile shows over 45,000 delta-chain clones, approximately 1.5% of them singletons. Gammadelta T cells were flow-sorted from PBMC into Vgamma9/Vdelta2+ and Vdelta2-negative populations for bulk analysis. The sample comprised gamma-delta T cells from blood. The receptors originated from a pool of human donors (malaria-infected and uninfected, not separated).

Turning to this clone: The translation of this DNA and the TCRdb protein of a much larger clone differ at residue 16, probably owing to a read error; the protein shown here is translated from the DNA. This chain uses TRDV1 with TRDJ1; 9 bases map to TRDD3. The J gene, missing from TCRdb, was assigned here through DNA to germline matching. This CDR3 contains 19 residues. Germline V lookup: CDR1 TSWWSYY, CDR2 QGS. The CDR3 loop is CALGNCILQIPGDTDRLIF. CDR3 sequence (DNA): TGTGCTCTTGGGAACTGTATCCTACAGATACCGGGGGATACCGATAGACTCATCTTT.

This clone occurred many times. Other nucleotide sequences from this sample produce the same CDR3. The chain carries TRDV1 and TRDJ2, with 8 bases lining up with TRDD3. Germline V gene data show CDR1 as TSWWSYY and CDR2 as QGS. After removal of 3 bases from V and 0 bases from J, the junction contained 24 bases not matched to a gene. The CDR3 loop spans 23 amino acids. DNA for the CDR3: TGTGCTCTTGGGGATCCCCCGGAAGGTTGGGGGATTGTGTCTATCCCTTTGACAGCACAACTCTTCTTT. This encodes CALGDPPEGWGIVSIPLTAQLFF.

As to this clone: A read error is the likely source, as a far larger clone sits one nucleotide away. The same CDR3 also results from other DNA sequences found in this sample. The V gene is listed as TRDV1; no J gene was called; no check of the table's D call, TRDD3, against the DNA was made. Germline V gene sequence: CDR1 TSWWSYY, CDR2 QGS. The CDR3 contains 26 residues. This chain's CDR3 is CALGEAGPSYGRSTGGPRWVTDKLIF. The CDR3 bases are TGTGCTCTTGGGGAAGCGGGGCCTTCCTACGGGAGGAGTACTGGGGGACCCCGTTGGGTCACCGATAAACTCATCTTC.

Within the sample, this clone is medium-sized. V usage is TRDV2 and J usage is TRDJ1; 10 nucleotides align to TRDD3. CDR1 and CDR2 from the germline V gene are GEAIGNYY and EKD. The V segment lost 0 bases and the J segment 1 base; nucleotides outside the gene matches: 7. CDR3 length: 17 amino acids. CDR3 bases: TGTGCCTGTGACACCCTGGGGGATAGGAACCTCACCGATAAACTCATCTTT. Translated, it gives CACDTLGDRNLTDKLIF.

This clone has more than one count but fewer than ten. A far larger clone is just one base off, so this is likely a read error. At the DNA level, this CDR3 is encoded by other sequences in the same sample as well. CDR3 sequence reads: CALGEFDSYIWMASWGIGGYTDKLIF. Here the CDR3 DNA reads TGTGCTCTTGGGGAATTCGATTCCTATATATGGATGGCTTCCTGGGGGATCGGGGGTTACACCGATAAGCTCATCTTT. No J gene was called, and the V gene is TRDV1; the table's TRDD3 call for D was not verified on the DNA. The CDR3 loop spans 26 amino acids. Per germline, CDR1 TSWWSYY and CDR2 QGS.

This clone was recorded many times. This chain links TRDV2 with TRDJ1; the D gene is possibly TRDD3 (6 bases). The J gene is absent in TCRdb and was assigned here via DNA matching to germline. Trimming took 0 bases from V and 2 from J, leaving 21 bases between them. The CDR3 sequence is 18 residues long. CDR1 and CDR2 from the germline V gene are GEAIGNYY and EKD. CDR3 nucleotide sequence: TGTGCCTGTGACACCGTCCAAGTAACCGGGGATGGGACCGATAAACTCATCTTT. It translates to CACDTVQVTGDGTDKLIF.

Ten or more counts support this clone. The chain couples TRDV1 to TRDJ1; TRDD3 agrees at 9 bases. V shed 8 bases and J 0 bases; nucleotides not matched to a gene: 22. This CDR3 region has 20 residues. In germline, CDR1 is TSWWSYY, CDR2 QGS. In DNA, the CDR3 is TGTGCTCTTACCATGGGACTGGGGGACTCCGAAAGAATGTACACCGATAAACTCATCTTT. Its translation is CALTMGLGDSERMYTDKLIF.

This clone has only a few counts. The protein recorded in TCRdb matches a much larger clone and deviates from this DNA's translation at residue 6, suggesting a read error; the protein here is obtained by translating the DNA. The V gene is TRDV1, the J gene TRDJ1; TRDD3 agrees at 8 bases. The J gene is not listed in TCRdb, so it was assigned here from a DNA match to germline. Germline CDR1 and CDR2: TSWWSYY and QGS. The CDR3 contains 19 residues. Trimming at V came to 1 base and at J to 0 bases, leaving 13 bases not matched to a gene. The CDR3 DNA sequence: TGTGCTCTTGGGGAACCATCCTACCAGGGGGATAGCTACACCGATAAACTCATCTTT. Its protein product is CALGEPSYQGDSYTDKLIF.

Concerning this clone itself: The protein recorded in TCRdb matches a much larger clone and deviates from this DNA's translation at residue 17, suggesting a read error; the protein here is obtained by translating the DNA. The CDR3 DNA reads as TGTGCTCTTGGGGAACTAAGGGCGGCGTTACTGGGGACCACCGCCAGTTCGACAGCACAACTCTTCTTT. Protein product: CALGELRAALLGTTASSTAQLFF. The V gene is TRDV1, the J gene TRDJ2; 7 nucleotides align to TRDD3. TCRdb is silent on the J gene; assignment here came from matching the DNA to germline. J gave up 4 bases and V 0 bases, and 26 bases lay outside the gene matches. The CDR3 runs 23 residues. Germline loops: CDR1 TSWWSYY, CDR2 QGS.

With regard to this clone: This DNA's translation and the protein TCRdb lists, from a much larger clone, do not match at residue 12, likely due to a read error; the protein shown is translated from the DNA. The rearrangement joins TRDV1 to TRDJ1; TRDD3 aligns across 7 bases. The J gene comes from matching the DNA to germline here; TCRdb lacks it. J gave up 4 bases and V 4 bases, and 15 bases lay outside the gene matches. Looked up from germline, CDR1 is TSWWSYY and CDR2 is QGS. The CDR3 contains 17 residues. CDR3 nucleotides: TGTGCTCTTGGGGCTCTCCCCTGGGGGTCGTACAACGATAAACTCATCTTT. Protein: CALGALPWGSYNDKLIF.

There are a few counts of this clone. TCRdb assigns this DNA the protein of a much larger clone, which departs from its translation at residue 6; this likely reflects a read error, and the protein shown comes from translating the DNA. The chain couples TRDV2 to TRDJ1; D may be TRDD3 (5 bases). Here the J gene was assigned by germline matching of the DNA, as TCRdb has none. Germline assignment: CDR1 GEAIGNYY and CDR2 EKD. This CDR3 has 21 residues. V dropped 1 base and J dropped 0 bases, with 29 bases sitting between them. This CDR3 reads CACDTNREEEDIRGYTDKLIF. The CDR3 DNA is TGTGCCTGTGACACAAATCGGGAAGAAGAGGATATCCGGGGGTACACCGATAAACTCATCTTT.

This clone has only a few counts. Since a far larger clone is one base different, this is likely a read error. Other DNA sequences from this sample encode an identical CDR3 as well. This chain uses TRDV3 with TRDJ1; 7 bases match TRDD3. The CDR3 totals 17 residues. Per the germline V gene, CDR1 is TVYSNPD and CDR2 is GDNSRS (reference sequence). CDR3 sequence: CALNGGTRYLFTDKLIF. As DNA, the CDR3 is TGTGCCTTAAATGGGGGAACCCGATACTTATTCACCGATAAACTTATCTTT.

This clone occurred many times. This probably arose from a read error, given a far larger clone one base away. Other DNA variants within this sample encode the same CDR3. CDR3 loop: CACDRLTGGYLQYTDKLIF. The CDR3 DNA follows: TGTGCCTGTGACCGATTAACTGGGGGATACCTGCAGTACACCGATAAACTCATCTTT. The rearrangement uses TRDV2 and TRDJ1, with 12 bases lining up with TRDD3. Germline V CDR1 and CDR2: GEAIGNYY, EKD. V lost 3 bases and J lost 0; bases outside the gene matches: 13. The CDR3 totals 19 residues.

This clone was detected a few times. A much bigger clone sits one base away, suggesting this may be a read error. Within the sample, other DNA sequences also encode this same CDR3. The V gene is TRDV2, but the J gene lacks a call. The CDR3 covers 17 residues. Germline CDR1 and CDR2: GEAIGNYY and EKD. The CDR3 region has the DNA TGTGCCTGTGACACCGCGGGTACAATCTGGGACACCCGACAGATGTTCTTC. Its protein product is CACDTAGTIWDTRQMFF.

This clone has a count of ten or more. A far larger clone is just one base off, so this is likely a read error. The chain recombines TRDV1 with TRDJ2; 10 bases agree with TRDD3. The CDR3 is 18 residues long. The J segment lost 10 bases and the V segment lost 4 bases, leaving 18 bases of the junction unmatched. Germline-derived CDR1 and CDR2 are TSWWSYY and QGS. The CDR3 spells CALGALPPPWGIAEQLFF. The CDR3 nucleotides read TGTGCTCTTGGGGCTCTTCCTCCTCCCTGGGGGATAGCAGAACAACTCTTCTTT.

As for this clone: This DNA translates differently at residue 3 from the TCRdb protein, which is that of a much larger clone; a read error is likely, and the protein shown is the DNA's own translation. The chain joins TRDV1 to TRDJ1, with D perhaps given as TRDD2 or TRDD3 (9 bases each). The CDR3 contains 23 residues. The germline gives CDR1 TSWWSYY, CDR2 QGS. This chain's CDR3 is CALHTSFLRVLGDQLGDTDKLIF. The CDR3 DNA sequence: TGTGCCCTCCATACCTCCTTCCTACGGGTACTGGGGGACCAGCTGGGGGACACCGATAAACTCATCTTT.

This clone occurred a few times. TCRdb has a much larger clone's protein, which differs at residue 8 from the translation of this DNA, likely because of a read error; what is shown is the protein translated from the DNA. The chain recombines TRDV1 with TRDJ1; 13 bases map to TRDD3. The J gene was not available in TCRdb and was assigned here by matching the DNA to germline segments. CDR3 length: 24 amino acids. The trim removed 5 bases at V and 5 bases at J, leaving 32 bases unmatched. Germline CDR1 is TSWWSYY and CDR2 is QGS. The CDR3 sequence: CALGPTTLGRTGGYASLGGDKLIF. CDR3 coding DNA: TGTGCTCTTGGGCCTACGACCCTCGGTCGTACTGGGGGATACGCGTCTTTGGGTGGGGATAAACTCATCTTT.